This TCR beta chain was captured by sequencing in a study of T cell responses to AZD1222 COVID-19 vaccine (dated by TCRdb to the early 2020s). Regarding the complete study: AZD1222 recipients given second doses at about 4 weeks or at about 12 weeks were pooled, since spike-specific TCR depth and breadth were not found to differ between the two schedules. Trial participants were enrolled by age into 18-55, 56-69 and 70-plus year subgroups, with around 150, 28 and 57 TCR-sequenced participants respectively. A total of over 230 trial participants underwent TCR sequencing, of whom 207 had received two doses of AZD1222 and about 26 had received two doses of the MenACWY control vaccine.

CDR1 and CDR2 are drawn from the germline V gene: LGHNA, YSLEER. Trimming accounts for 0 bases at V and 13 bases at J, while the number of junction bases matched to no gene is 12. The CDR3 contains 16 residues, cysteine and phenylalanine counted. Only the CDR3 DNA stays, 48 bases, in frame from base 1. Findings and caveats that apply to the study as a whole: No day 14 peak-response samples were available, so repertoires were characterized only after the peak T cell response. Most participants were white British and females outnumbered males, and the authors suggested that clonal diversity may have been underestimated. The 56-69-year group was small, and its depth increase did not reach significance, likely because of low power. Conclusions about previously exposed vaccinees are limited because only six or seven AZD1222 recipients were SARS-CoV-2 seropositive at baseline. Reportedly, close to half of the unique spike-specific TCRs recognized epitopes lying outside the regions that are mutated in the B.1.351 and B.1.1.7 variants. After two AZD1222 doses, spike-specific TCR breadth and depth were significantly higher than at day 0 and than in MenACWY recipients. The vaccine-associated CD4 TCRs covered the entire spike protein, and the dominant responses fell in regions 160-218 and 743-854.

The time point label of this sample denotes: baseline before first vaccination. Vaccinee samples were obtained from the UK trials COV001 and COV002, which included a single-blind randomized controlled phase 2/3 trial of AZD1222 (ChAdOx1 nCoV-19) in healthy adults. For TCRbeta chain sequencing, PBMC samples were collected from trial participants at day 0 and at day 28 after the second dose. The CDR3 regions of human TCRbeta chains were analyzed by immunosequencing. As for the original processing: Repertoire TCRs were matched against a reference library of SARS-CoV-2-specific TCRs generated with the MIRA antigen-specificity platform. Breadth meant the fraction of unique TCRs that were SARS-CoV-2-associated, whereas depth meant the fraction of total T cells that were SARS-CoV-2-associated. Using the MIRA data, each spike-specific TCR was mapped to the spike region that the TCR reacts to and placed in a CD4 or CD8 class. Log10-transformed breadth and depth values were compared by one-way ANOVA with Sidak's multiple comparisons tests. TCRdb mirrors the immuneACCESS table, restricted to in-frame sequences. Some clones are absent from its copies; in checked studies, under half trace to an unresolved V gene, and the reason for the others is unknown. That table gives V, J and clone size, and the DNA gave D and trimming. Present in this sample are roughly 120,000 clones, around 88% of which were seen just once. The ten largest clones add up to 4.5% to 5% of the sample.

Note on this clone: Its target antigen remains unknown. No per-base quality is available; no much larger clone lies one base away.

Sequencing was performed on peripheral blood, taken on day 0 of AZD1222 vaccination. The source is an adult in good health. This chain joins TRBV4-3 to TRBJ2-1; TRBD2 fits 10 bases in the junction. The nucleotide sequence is TGCGCCAGCAGCCAAGAGTGGACTAGCGGAGGGGGTGATCAGTTCTTC. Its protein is CASSQEWTSGGGDQFF.